The rows below give T cell receptor beta chains drawn from one sample of a study of siplizumab effects on memory and regulatory T cells. The assay was immunoSEQ multiplex PCR, and TCRdb's table has in-frame clones only and misses some. Of approximately 82,000 clones in the sample, over 80% are singletons; the top ten hold roughly 1.4%. Sequenced material: Tregs sorted from blood. These receptors all stem from a human donor in good health. Each CDR3 is given with its conserved first and last residue. A D gene is named only where the DNA matches it firmly. The size of a clone is reported for some rows only, either as once, few or many, or as a class for expanded clones.

14	-	TRBJ2-5	TRBV28	TRBD2	CASRRAGFQETQYF	TGTGCCAGCAGGAGAGCGGGGTTTCAAGAGACCCAGTACTTC
14	-	TRBJ1-2	TRBV11-3	TRBD1	CASSPTGTGGGYTF	TGTGCCAGCAGCCCCACCGGGACAGGGGGTGGCTACACCTTC
14	few	TRBJ2-4	TRBV5-1	-	CASSLPVRGGIQYF	TGCGCCAGCAGCTTGCCAGTTCGGGGAGGCATTCAGTACTTC
14	-	TRBJ1-3	TRBV6-5	-	CASRLHASGNTIYF	TGTGCCAGCAGACTACATGCCTCTGGAAACACCATATATTTT
14	-	TRBJ2-5	TRBV6-5	-	CASSSHSIQETQYF	TGTGCCAGCAGTTCCCATTCCATCCAAGAGACCCAGTACTTC
13	once	TRBJ2-5	TRBV15	-	CATSRDGLETQYF	TGTGCCACCAGCAGAGATGGTTTGGAGACCCAGTACTTC
15	-	TRBJ1-1	TRBV4-1	-	CASSNRRGAYTEAFF	TGCGCCAGCAGCAATCGACGGGGGGCATACACTGAAGCTTTCTTT
13	few	TRBJ2-3	TRBV4-1	-	CASSASLTDTQYF	TGCGCCAGCAGCGCCAGCCTTACAGATACGCAGTATTTT
13	-	TRBJ2-5	TRBV7-6	-	CASSLVVAGTQYF	TGTGCCAGCAGTCTTGTGGTAGCTGGGACCCAGTACTTC
18	-	TRBJ2-6	TRBV19	-	CASSRTEGGESGANVLTF	TGTGCCAGTAGTAGGACCGAAGGGGGGGAATCTGGGGCCAACGTCCTGACTTTC
13	once	TRBJ2-6	TRBV28	-	CASTGAGANVLTF	TGTGCCAGCACGGGGGCTGGGGCCAACGTCCTGACTTTC
13	-	TRBJ2-5	TRBV25-1	TRBD1	CASRGQGRETQYF	TGTGCCAGCCGTGGACAGGGCAGGGAGACCCAGTACTTC
15	-	TRBJ1-6	TRBV7-3	-	CASSLTGQINSPLHF	TGTGCCAGCAGCTTAACGGGGCAGATTAATTCACCCCTCCACTTT
16	-	TRBJ2-1	TRBV28	-	CASREGGPGAYNEQFF	TGTGCCAGCAGGGAAGGTGGGCCAGGGGCCTACAATGAGCAGTTCTTC
14	few	TRBJ2-3	TRBV6-5	TRBD2	CATSRGGVTDTQYF	TGTGCCACCTCTCGGGGGGGAGTGACAGATACGCAGTATTTT
13	-	TRBJ1-3	TRBV28	-	CASSFIGGNTIYF	TGTGCCAGCAGTTTCATCGGGGGAAACACCATATATTTT